This passage covers 14 T cell receptor beta chains from one sample sequenced in a study of monozygotic twins with cystic fibrosis listed by TCRdb under 2021. Libraries came from the immunoSEQ multiplex PCR assay. Drawn from immuneACCESS, this table holds only the in-frame rearrangements with V and J called that TCRdb kept. Clones are partly lost; checked studies trace under half to an unresolved V gene and leave the rest unexplained. The sample data list tens of thousands of clones, and over 75% of these were observed just once. Around 1.7% of the sample rests with the top ten. Sequencing input: blood. The receptor source for this set is a girl aged 2 to 9 with cystic fibrosis.

The rearrangement joins TRBV2 to TRBJ1-2, with 10 bases fitting TRBD1. CDR3 length: 17 residues. V trimming: 5 bases; J trimming: 6 bases; junction bases outside the gene matches: 15. Germline loops: CDR1 SNHLY, CDR2 FYNNEI. The CDR3 DNA sequence: TGTGCCAGCAGTCGAGGACAGGGGGTGGTCGGTATACATGGCTACACCTTC. The encoded protein is CASSRGQGVVGIHGYTF. Filled out from reference TRBV2 and TRBJ1-2, the complete variable domain reads EPEVTQTPSHQVTQMGQEVILRCVPISNHLYFYWYRQILGQKVEFLVSFYNNEISEKSEIFDDQFSVERPDGSNFTLKIRSTKLEDSAMYFCASSRGQGVVGIHGYTFGSGTRLTVV.

The V and J genes are TRBV4-2 and TRBJ2-7; D perhaps matches TRBD2 (5 bases). The CDR3 totals 13 residues. V lost 0 bases to trimming and J lost 9 bases, with 12 bases between them. From germline, CDR1 is LGHNA and CDR2 YNFKEQ. The CDR3 loop is CASSQDSHGGQYF. CDR3 DNA sequence: TGTGCCAGCAGCCAAGATTCCCACGGAGGGCAGTACTTC.

V and J are TRBV5-1 and TRBJ1-3; D perhaps matches TRBD1 (5 bases). Germline assignment: CDR1 SGHRS and CDR2 YFSETQ. The CDR3 has 15 amino acids. The V end was cut by 0 bases, the J end by 0 bases, with 7 bases between. The CDR3 nucleotides read TGCGCCAGCAGCTTGGACAGGCACTCTGGAAACACCATATATTTT. Residues: CASSLDRHSGNTIYF.

This sequence joins TRBV27 and TRBJ1-5, with a weak D call TRBD1 (5 bases). The CDR3 is made up of 17 amino acids. V lost 8 bases and J 1 base, leaving 21 bases between the germline ends. Germline-derived CDR1 and CDR2 are MNHEY and SMNVEV (reference sequence). Here the CDR3 reads CASSLRGWAKSNQPQHF. CDR3 DNA: TGTGCCAGCTCCTTACGGGGGTGGGCGAAGAGCAATCAGCCCCAGCATTTT.

In this sample, this clone turned up once. The chain couples TRBV7-2 to TRBJ1-6; unclear D gene. V lost 1 base and J 5 bases, leaving 6 bases between the germline ends. CDR3 size: 14 residues. Germline-derived CDR1 and CDR2 are SGHTA and FQGNSA. The CDR3 region is CASSLVRDNSPLHF. CDR3 nucleotide sequence: TGTGCCAGCAGCTTAGTCCGGGATAATTCACCCCTCCACTTT.

This clone was seen a few times. The CDR3 loop is CASTLGGGGSRTEAFF. CDR3 coding DNA: TGTGCCAGCACCCTCGGTGGAGGGGGATCAAGGACTGAAGCTTTCTTT. The V and J genes are TRBV16 and TRBJ1-1; D is possibly TRBD1 (6 bases). This CDR3 region has 16 residues. Germline V lookup: CDR1 KGHSY, CDR2 FQNENV. The V gene lost 7 bases and the J gene lost 5 bases, with 23 bases spanning the gap.

This clone was recorded a few times. This chain uses TRBV4-1 with TRBJ2-7, with 12 bases that match TRBD2. The J segment lost 2 bases and the V segment lost 4 bases, leaving 6 bases of the junction unmatched. Looked up from germline, CDR1 is MGHRA and CDR2 is YSYEKL. This CDR3 region has 16 residues. The CDR3 here is CASSPRTSGDPYEQYF. The CDR3 coding sequence is TGCGCCAGCAGCCCCCGGACTAGCGGGGACCCCTACGAGCAGTACTTC.

The J gene is TRBJ1-2, the V gene TRBV7-2; no clear D gene. The CDR3 has 13 amino acids. Germline V gene sequence: CDR1 SGHTA, CDR2 FQGNSA. V was pared by 0 bases and J by 7 bases, with 9 bases between. The CDR3 spells CASSLASSTGYTF. DNA of the CDR3: TGTGCCAGCAGCTTAGCGAGTTCCACTGGCTACACCTTC. Using reference TRBV7-2 and TRBJ1-2 for the parts outside the CDR3, the full variable domain is GAGVSQSPSNKVTEKGKDVELRCDPISGHTALYWYRQSLGQGLEFLIYFQGNSAPDKSGLPSDRFSAERTGGSVSTLTIQRTQQEDSAVYLCASSLASSTGYTFGSGTRLTVV.

The CDR3 sequence: CASSPRDRRDSPLHF. CDR3 coding DNA: TGTGCCAGCAGCCCCCGGGACAGGAGGGATTCACCCCTCCACTTT. The chain couples TRBV7-9 to TRBJ1-6, with 8 bases that match TRBD1. From germline, CDR1 is SEHNR and CDR2 FQNEAQ (reference sequence). V was pared by 5 bases and J by 8 bases, with 8 bases of the junction left unmatched. The CDR3 extends over 15 amino acids.

The chain employs TRBV5-1 and TRBJ2-5; maybe TRBD2 (6 bases). With 2 bases removed from V and 2 bases from J, the gap between germline ends came to 10 bases. The germline CDR1 and CDR2 sequences are SGHRS and YFSETQ. The length of the CDR3 is 14 residues. CDR3 coding DNA: TGCGCCAGCAGCTTCGGCGGGAATCAAGAGACCCAGTACTTC. Encoded protein: CASSFGGNQETQYF.

This clone was seen just once. CDR3 nucleotide sequence: TGTGCCAGCAGTGAGCTAGCGGGGGGGCAGGGCACCGGGGAGCTGTTTTTT. Protein product: CASSELAGGQGTGELFF. The chain is built from TRBV2 and TRBJ2-2, with 12 positions matching TRBD2. The CDR3 is 17 residues long. Germline values: CDR1 SNHLY, CDR2 FYNNEI. J was trimmed by 4 bases and V by 3 bases; bases with no gene match: 6.

The chain employs TRBV4-2 and TRBJ2-2, with TRBD2 matching 8 bases. Germline V gives CDR1 LGHNA, CDR2 YNFKEQ. V trimming: 2 bases; J trimming: 5 bases; junction bases outside the gene matches: 7. CDR3 size: 16 residues. The CDR3 region is CASSQPGLEGTGELFF. In nucleotides, the CDR3 is TGTGCCAGCAGCCAACCGGGACTAGAGGGGACCGGGGAGCTGTTTTTT.

V usage is TRBV16 and J usage is TRBJ1-1; D remains unclear. From germline, CDR1 is KGHSY and CDR2 FQNENV. This CDR3 is 11 amino acids long. The V end was cut by 3 bases, the J end by 4 bases, with 3 bases between. CDR3 nucleotides: TGTGCCAGCAGCCACGGCACTGAAGCTTTCTTT. Translation gives CASSHGTEAFF.

This chain uses TRBV6-1 with TRBJ1-5; 8 bases fit TRBD1. The CDR3 totals 17 residues. The junction had 16 bases not matched to a gene; V was cut back by 3 bases and J by 9 bases. Germline V gene sequence: CDR1 MNHNS, CDR2 SASEGT. As DNA, the CDR3 is TGTGCCAGCAGTGACAACCGGGACAGGTTCGCCCGGGGGCCCCAGCATTTT. As protein: CASSDNRDRFARGPQHF.